This TCR beta chain comes out of a study of regulatory T cells in long-lasting Graves disease. Many counts were recorded for this clonotype. Construction of TCR beta libraries relied on iRepertoire HTBI primers and on Arm-PCR targeting CDR3 regions. Via MiXCR, TCRdb re-called the multiplex PCR reads, giving one row per CDR3 protein. This table holds around 450,000 distinct CDR3 sequences, around 16% found once. Time point given: newly diagnosed GD, antithyroid drugs for less than 3 months. PBMC-extracted RNA yielded the TCR library. Germline CDR1 is MNHEY and CDR2 is SVGAGI. The length of the CDR3 is 14 residues. V lost 3 bases and J lost 4; bases outside the gene matches: 5. The sample was also linked to a second study, of T cells in Graves' hyperthyroidism and ophthalmopathy.

Sequencing used peripheral blood mononuclear cells (PBMCs), obtained at new diagnosis, from a patient treated with antithyroid drugs. The chain is built from TRBV6-5 and TRBJ1-2, with 7 bases fitting TRBD1. The source is a man aged 40-55 years with Graves disease. DNA of the CDR3: TGTGCCAGCAGTTATGGACAGGTCGCCTATGGCTACACCTTC. This encodes CASSYGQVAYGYTF.